Reported below is one T cell receptor beta chain. Antigen unknown. This PCR relied on a set of 60 Vbeta primers and 13 Jbeta primers. Only in-frame clones appear in the TCRdb table, and some are missing; sequencing was by immunoSEQ multiplex PCR. The sample records about 190,000 clones, about 77% being singletons. This record belongs to a study of cytomegalovirus exposure and HLA in healthy donors. Study details: Among roughly 190 million T cells, an earlier analysis found roughly 100 million unique TCR beta sequences.

General observations from the study: As was reported, the classifier diagnosed cytomegalovirus status with high specificity and sensitivity.

Germline-derived CDR1 and CDR2 are MNHEY and SVGAGI. Trimming left V 4 bases short and J 8 bases short, with 11 bases between. CDR3 size: 13 residues. Sequencing was done on a sample of PBMCs. This sequence originates from a young man in good health and CMV-seropositive. The genes are TRBV6-5 and TRBJ1-4, with no clear D. CDR3 DNA: TGTGCCAGCAGTTCCCAAGCATTCGAAAAACTGTTTTTT. This codes for CASSSQAFEKLFF.